The sequence of this TCR beta chain was determined in a study of human T cells and chemical hapten exposure. Unseparated into fractions, whole blood served as the source from which total RNA was extracted. The table lists this clonotype with many counts. Using its own MiXCR run on the 5' RACE reads, TCRdb lists one record per CDR3 protein. The sample has some 150,000 distinct CDR3 sequences; over 3.5% are singletons. The TCR originated in a female donor in good health.

The chain's CDR3 is CASSLGWGTGELFF. DNA of the CDR3: TGTGCCAGCAGCTTAGGTTGGGGAACCGGGGAGCTGTTTTTT. The chain is built from TRBV11-2 and TRBJ2-2; D call uncertain. V dropped 1 base and J dropped 5 bases, with 8 bases sitting between them. The germline V gene has CDR1 SGHAT and CDR2 FQNNGV. CDR3 length equals 14 residues.